The TCR beta chain described here comes from a study of long-term antiretroviral therapy in people with HIV. Study-level findings and limits: Post-ART samples showed increased diversity that remained below transplant donor control levels.

A minimum of one pre-ART and two post-ART PBMC samples existed for each donor. Each HIV-infected participant was given treatment in the United States. The CDR3 runs 13 residues. The V end lost 5 bases, the J end lost 6 bases, and 14 bases lay between the germline ends. Per the germline V gene, CDR1 is SGHDT and CDR2 is YYEEEE. Regarding this clone: Its specificity is unknown.

A v3.0 immunoSEQ assay was performed at survey level. Data came from immunoSEQ multiplex PCR; TCRdb stores just in-frame clones and leaves some out. The sample lists 20,000 to 25,000 clones, 65% to 80% occurring once. This rearrangement joins TRBV5-6 to TRBJ1-2; tentatively, D is TRBD1 (5 bases). Sequenced material: unsorted PBMCs, taken 4.1 years after starting antiretroviral therapy. The clonotype originates from a middle-aged woman with HIV. CDR3 bases: TGTGCCAGCAGTCGCATTTTGACAGATGGCTACACCTTC. It is translated as CASSRILTDGYTF.